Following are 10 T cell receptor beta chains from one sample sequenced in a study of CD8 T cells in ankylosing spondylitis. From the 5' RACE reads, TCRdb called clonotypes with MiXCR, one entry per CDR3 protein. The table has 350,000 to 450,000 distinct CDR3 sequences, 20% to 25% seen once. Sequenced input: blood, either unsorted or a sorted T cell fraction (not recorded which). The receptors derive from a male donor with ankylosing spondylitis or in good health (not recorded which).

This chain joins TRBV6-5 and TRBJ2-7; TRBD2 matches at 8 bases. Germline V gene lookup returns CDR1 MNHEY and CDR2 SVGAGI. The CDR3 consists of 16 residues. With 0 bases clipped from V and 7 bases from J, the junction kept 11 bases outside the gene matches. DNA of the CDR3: TGTGCCAGCAGTTACTCTCAGGGACTAGTAGCGTGGGAGCAGTACTTC. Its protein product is CASSYSQGLVAWEQYF.

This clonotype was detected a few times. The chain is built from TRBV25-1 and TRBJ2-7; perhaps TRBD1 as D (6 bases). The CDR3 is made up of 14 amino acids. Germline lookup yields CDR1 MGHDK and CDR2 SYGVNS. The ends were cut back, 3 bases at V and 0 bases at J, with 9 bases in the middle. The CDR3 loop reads CASSDNRVSYEQYF. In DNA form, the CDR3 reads TGTGCCAGCAGTGATAACAGGGTCTCCTACGAGCAGTACTTC.

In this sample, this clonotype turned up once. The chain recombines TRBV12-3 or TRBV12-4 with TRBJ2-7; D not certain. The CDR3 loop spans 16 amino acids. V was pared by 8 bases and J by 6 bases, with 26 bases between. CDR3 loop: CASGRPRAADAGEQYF. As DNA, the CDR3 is TGTGCCAGCGGTAGACCTAGGGCAGCCGACGCAGGCGAGCAGTACTTC.

DNA of the CDR3: TGTGCCAGCAGCCTAACGGGGACAGGTCTCGACGAGCAGTACTTC. Its translation is CASSLTGTGLDEQYF. The rearrangement joins TRBV9 to TRBJ2-7; 8 nucleotides line up with TRBD1. CDR3 length: 15 amino acids. Germline V gives CDR1 SGDLS, CDR2 YYNGEE. J gave up 5 bases and V 4 bases, and 11 bases lay outside the gene matches.

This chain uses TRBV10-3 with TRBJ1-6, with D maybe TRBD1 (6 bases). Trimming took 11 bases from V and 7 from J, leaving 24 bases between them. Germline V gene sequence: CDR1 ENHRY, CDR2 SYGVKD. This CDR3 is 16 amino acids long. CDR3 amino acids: CAFRFTSGARNSPLHF. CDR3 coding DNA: TGTGCCTTCCGGTTCACCTCAGGGGCGCGGAATTCACCCCTCCACTTT.

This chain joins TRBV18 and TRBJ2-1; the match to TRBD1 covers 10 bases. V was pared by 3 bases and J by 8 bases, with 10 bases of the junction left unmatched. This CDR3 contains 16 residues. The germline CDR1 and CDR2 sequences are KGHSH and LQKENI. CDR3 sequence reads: CASSPAERQGAYEQFF. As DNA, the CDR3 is TGTGCCAGCTCACCTGCGGAGAGACAGGGGGCCTATGAGCAGTTCTTC.

CDR3 sequence reads: CASSPILPSYNEQFF. The CDR3 DNA reads TGTGCCAGCAGCCCTATACTACCCTCCTACAATGAGCAGTTCTTC. The chain employs TRBV7-6 and TRBJ2-1, with D unresolved. CDR3 size: 15 residues. The germline V gene encodes CDR1 SGHVS and CDR2 FNYEAQ. V lost 5 bases to trimming and J lost 0 bases, with 11 bases between them.

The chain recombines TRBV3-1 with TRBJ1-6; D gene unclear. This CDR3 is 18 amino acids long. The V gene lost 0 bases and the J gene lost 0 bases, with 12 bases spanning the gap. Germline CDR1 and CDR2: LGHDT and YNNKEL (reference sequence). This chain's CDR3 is CASSQEGTSSSYNSPLHF. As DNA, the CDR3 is TGTGCCAGCAGCCAAGAGGGTACATCTAGCTCCTATAATTCACCCCTCCACTTT.

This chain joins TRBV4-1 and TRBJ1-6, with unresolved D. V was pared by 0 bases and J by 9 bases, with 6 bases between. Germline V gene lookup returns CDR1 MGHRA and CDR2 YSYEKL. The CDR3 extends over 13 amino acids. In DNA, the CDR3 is TGCGCCAGCAGCCAAGAGGGGAGTTCACCCCTCCACTTT. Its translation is CASSQEGSSPLHF.

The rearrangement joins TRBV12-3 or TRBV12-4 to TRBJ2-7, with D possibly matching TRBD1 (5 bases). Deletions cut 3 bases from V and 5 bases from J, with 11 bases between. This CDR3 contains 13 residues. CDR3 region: CASSFGRVHEQYF. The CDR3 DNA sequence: TGTGCCAGCAGTTTTGGCAGGGTCCACGAGCAGTACTTC.